This T cell receptor beta chain came from a study of blood T cell repertoires in COVID-19. Study-level background: Material from acute and convalescent COVID-19 was sourced from the United States, Italy and Spain. The cDNA or gDNA used as material had been derived from T cells, B-cell-depleted T cells, or PBMCs.

Per germline, CDR1 SEHNR and CDR2 FQNEAQ (reference sequence). The CDR3 loop spans 17 amino acids. Trimming at V came to 6 bases and at J to 0 bases, leaving 6 bases not matched to a gene. Per the original data handling: Nucleated cell counts were estimated from reference gene primer amplification. Sequencing used immunoSEQ multiplex PCR; TCRdb keeps in-frame clones, though not all of them. V and J calls and clone size are those listed in that table; D and trimming were worked out from the DNA. This sample has 70,000 or so clones, with roughly 70% found just once. The clonotype comes from a man in his sixties or seventies with acute or convalescent COVID-19. V and J are TRBV7-9 and TRBJ2-3, with 13 positions matching TRBD2. The sequenced material came from peripheral blood. CDR3 DNA: TGTGCCAGCAGGCCCCCGGGACTAGCGGGGAGCACAGATACGCAGTATTTT. Its translation: CASRPPGLAGSTDTQYF.